A single sample gave rise to the 21 T cell receptor beta chains below, sequenced in a study of OX40 agonist ivuxolimab in advanced cancers. Data came from immunoSEQ multiplex PCR; TCRdb stores just in-frame clones and leaves some out. This sample has tens of thousands of clones, with approximately 86% found just once. The source material was CD4+ or CD8+ T cells sorted from blood, sampled in a trial of the OX40 agonist ivuxolimab. The receptors come from an adult with an advanced solid tumor such as melanoma, head and neck, liver or kidney cancer.

The chain carries TRBV9 and TRBJ2-7; TRBD1 matches 9 bases. V shed 4 bases, J shed 5 bases, and the junction held 4 bases outside the gene matches. Germline V CDR1 and CDR2: SGDLS, YYNGEE. The length of the CDR3 is 13 residues. CDR3 nucleotides: TGTGCCAGCAGCAGGGACAGGGTTAACGAGCAGTACTTC. Its protein product is CASSRDRVNEQYF.

Only one count was recorded for this clone. The chain uses TRBV15 and TRBJ1-5; no reliable D call. The CDR3 runs to 16 residues. The V gene lost 7 bases and the J gene lost 9 bases, with 25 bases spanning the gap. The V gene's germline CDR1 is LNHNV and CDR2 YYDKDF (reference sequence). CDR3 protein: CATNSQEGPSIGPQHF. Written as DNA, the CDR3 is TGTGCCACCAATTCCCAGGAAGGGCCATCGATAGGGCCCCAGCATTTT.

V is TRBV19 and J is TRBJ1-1; D perhaps matches TRBD1 (5 bases). Trimming took 3 bases from V and 3 from J, leaving 11 bases between them. CDR3 length: 14 amino acids. Germline V gene data show CDR1 as LNHDA and CDR2 as SQIVND (reference sequence). CDR3 sequence: CASSIRDRYTEAFF. As DNA, the CDR3 is TGTGCCAGTAGTATTAGGGACCGGTACACTGAAGCTTTCTTT. Full variable domain (remainder filled in from reference TRBV19 and TRBJ1-1): DGGITQSPKYLFRKEGQNVTLSCEQNLNHDAMYWYRQDPGQGLRLIYYSQIVNDFQKGDIAEGYSVSREKKESFPLTVTSAQKNPTAFYLCASSIRDRYTEAFFGQGTRLTVV.

About this clone: A read error may produce the germline difference seen at one junction end. Other DNA sequences in this sample translate to the same CDR3. The chain combines TRBV25-1 with TRBJ1-2, with D unclear. CDR3 length: 11 residues. Looked up from germline, CDR1 is MGHDK and CDR2 is SYGVNS. CDR3 DNA: TGTGCCAGCAGTTTATACTATGGCTACACCTTT. It encodes CASSLYYGYTF.

The chain has TRBV11-1 and TRBJ2-1, with a possible D match to TRBD1 (6 bases). Germline-derived CDR1 and CDR2 are SGHAT and FQDESV (reference sequence). The CDR3 totals 15 residues. V was clipped by 5 bases and J by 6 bases, with 17 bases between them. CDR3 sequence (DNA): TGTGCCAGCAGCCACCGGGACATGGGGGTCAATGAGCAGTTCTTC. It yields the protein CASSHRDMGVNEQFF.

The CDR3 nucleotides are TGTGCCAGCAGCCTCCTTCGGGGCAATGAGCAGTTCTTC. Its translation: CASSLLRGNEQFF. The J gene is TRBJ2-1, the V gene TRBV28, with D tentatively TRBD2 (5 bases). The germline V gene has CDR1 MDHEN and CDR2 SYDVKM. The germline V and J ends were trimmed by 6 bases and 6 bases, with 12 bases remaining between them. The CDR3 sequence is 13 residues long. Together with reference TRBV28 and TRBJ2-1, the CDR3 gives the full variable domain: DVKVTQSSRYLVKRTGEKVFLECVQDMDHENMFWYRQDPGLGLRLIYFSYDVKMKEKGDIPEGYSVSREKKERFSLILESASTNQTSMYLCASSLLRGNEQFFGPGTRLTVL.

V is TRBV14 and J is TRBJ2-1; perhaps TRBD1 as D (6 bases). The germline V gene has CDR1 SGHDN and CDR2 FVKESK. This CDR3 contains 15 residues. Trimming pared 0 bases from V and 9 bases from J, leaving 15 bases between. The CDR3 region is CASSQEAWGRGEQFF. For the CDR3, the DNA is TGTGCCAGCAGCCAAGAAGCTTGGGGCAGGGGTGAGCAGTTCTTC.

In its sample, this clone was seen once. The rearrangement uses TRBV9 and TRBJ1-2; TRBD1 is a possible D gene (5 bases). The CDR3 runs 14 residues. The V gene's germline CDR1 is SGDLS and CDR2 YYNGEE. V gave up 3 bases and J gave up 4 bases, with 13 bases separating them. The CDR3, as DNA: TGTGCCAGCAGCGGTTTCGACAGCAGCTATGGCTACACCTTC. Translated: CASSGFDSSYGYTF. Together with reference TRBV9 and TRBJ1-2, the CDR3 gives the full variable domain: DSGVTQTPKHLITATGQRVTLRCSPRSGDLSVYWYQQSLDQGLQFLIQYYNGEERAKGNILERFSAQQFPDLHSELNLSSLELGDSALYFCASSGFDSSYGYTFGSGTRLTVV.

This chain connects TRBV7-2 to TRBJ1-5; D remains unclear. This CDR3 region has 14 residues. CDR1 SGHTA and CDR2 FQGNSA come from the germline V gene. V lost 5 bases and J 7 bases, leaving 15 bases between the germline ends. In DNA form, the CDR3 reads TGTGCCAGCAGCCCCCCGGGGAGTTGGCAGCCCCAGCATTTT. Its protein is CASSPPGSWQPQHF.

The chain is built from TRBV6-5 and TRBJ2-2; no clear D gene. The germline V and J ends were trimmed by 8 bases and 6 bases, with 7 bases remaining between them. CDR3 size: 11 residues. Germline V CDR1 and CDR2: MNHEY, SVGAGI. CDR3 region: CASRKAGELFF. Written as DNA, the CDR3 is TGTGCCAGCCGCAAAGCCGGGGAGCTGTTTTTT.

The chain couples TRBV28 to TRBJ1-1, with 8 bases identical to TRBD1. J gave up 8 bases and V 6 bases, and 8 bases lay outside the gene matches. CDR3 length: 13 amino acids. Germline V lookup: CDR1 MDHEN, CDR2 SYDVKM. The CDR3 region has the DNA TGTGCCAGCAGCCATCCGGGACAGGACGAAGCTTTCTTT. This codes for CASSHPGQDEAFF.

This chain uses TRBV28 with TRBJ1-3; 7 nucleotides line up with TRBD1. This CDR3 region has 17 residues. V was pared by 3 bases and J by 1 base, with 9 bases of the junction left unmatched. Germline loops: CDR1 MDHEN, CDR2 SYDVKM. CDR3 nucleotide sequence: TGTGCCAGCAGTTTCTCCTTGACAGGGCTGTCTGGAAACACCATATATTTT. Its translation: CASSFSLTGLSGNTIYF.

The rearrangement joins TRBV4-1 to TRBJ1-1; TRBD1 aligns across 7 bases. J lost 1 base, V lost 3 bases, and 14 bases had no gene match. This CDR3 comprises 18 residues. Germline assignment: CDR1 MGHRA and CDR2 YSYEKL. CDR3 coding DNA: TGCGCCAGCAGCCAGGAAGACAGGGTTCGGTTTGGGAACACTGAAGCTTTCTTT. It is translated as CASSQEDRVRFGNTEAFF.

This chain connects TRBV7-2 to TRBJ1-2; 7 bases agree with TRBD1. Germline V gene lookup returns CDR1 SGHTA and CDR2 FQGNSA. This CDR3 contains 14 residues. Unmatched junction bases numbered 10, after V lost 7 bases and J lost 5 bases. The CDR3 DNA is TGTGCCAGCACCCCGTGGACAGGTAGTTATGGCTACACCTTC. Amino acid sequence: CASTPWTGSYGYTF.

The V and J genes are TRBV6-5 and TRBJ1-2; D is undetermined. This CDR3 is 14 amino acids long. V was shortened by 0 bases and J by 3 bases, with 8 bases between the two germline ends. The V gene's germline CDR1 is MNHEY and CDR2 SVGAGI. As DNA, the CDR3 is TGTGCCAGCAGTTACTCGTATCCTTACTATGGCTACACCTTC. Protein sequence: CASSYSYPYYGYTF.

CDR3 region: CASSMGRGDGYTF. For the CDR3, the DNA is TGTGCCAGTAGTATGGGACGGGGGGATGGCTACACCTTC. J is TRBJ1-2 and V is TRBV19, with D maybe TRBD1 (5 bases). Trimming took off 3 bases at V and 6 bases at J, with 11 bases between the two ends. The CDR3 spans 13 residues. The germline V gene has CDR1 LNHDA and CDR2 SQIVND (reference sequence).

This chain connects TRBV6-5 to TRBJ2-7; D is unresolved. Germline V lookup: CDR1 MNHEY, CDR2 SVGAGI. V was clipped by 3 bases and J by 0 bases, with 9 bases between them. There are 14 residues in the CDR3. The CDR3 sequence: CASSYQESSYEQYF. CDR3 in DNA: TGTGCCAGCAGTTATCAGGAAAGCTCCTACGAGCAGTACTTC.

In nucleotides, the CDR3 is TGTGCCAGCAGCCCCTTCCCAGGGGTGACAGGGGGCTACGAGCAGTACTTC. It is translated as CASSPFPGVTGGYEQYF. This chain joins TRBV9 and TRBJ2-7; TRBD1 matches at 9 bases. The J segment lost 3 bases and the V segment lost 4 bases, leaving 14 bases of the junction unmatched. This CDR3 has 17 residues. CDR1 SGDLS and CDR2 YYNGEE come from the germline V gene.

The chain combines TRBV7-9 with TRBJ1-1, with D perhaps TRBD1 (5 bases). Trimming cost V 3 bases and J 4 bases, with 15 bases left between them. This CDR3 spans 15 amino acids. Germline V gene sequence: CDR1 SEHNR, CDR2 FQNEAQ (reference sequence). Here the CDR3 DNA reads TGTGCCAGCAGCTTTGGGGACCCCGCGTTCACTGAAGCTTTCTTT. Protein product: CASSFGDPAFTEAFF.

The chain employs TRBV7-9 and TRBJ2-1, with D perhaps matching TRBD1 or TRBD2 (6 bases each). Germline CDR1 SEHNR, CDR2 FQNEAQ (reference sequence). The V end lost 3 bases, the J end lost 0 bases, and 15 bases lay between the germline ends. This CDR3 contains 17 residues. DNA for the CDR3: TGTGCCAGCAGCTTCTTTAGTGGGGGGCGCTCCTACAATGAGCAGTTCTTC. Its translation: CASSFFSGGRSYNEQFF.

The chain is built from TRBV4-1 and TRBJ1-2; TRBD1 matches 8 bases. This CDR3 spans 16 amino acids. Trimming removed 1 base from V and 4 bases from J; junction bases left unmatched: 8. Germline CDR1 is MGHRA and CDR2 is YSYEKL. The CDR3 coding sequence is TGCGCCAGCAGCCAAGTCCCGGGACAGGTGGTCTATGGCTACACCTTC. It encodes CASSQVPGQVVYGYTF.